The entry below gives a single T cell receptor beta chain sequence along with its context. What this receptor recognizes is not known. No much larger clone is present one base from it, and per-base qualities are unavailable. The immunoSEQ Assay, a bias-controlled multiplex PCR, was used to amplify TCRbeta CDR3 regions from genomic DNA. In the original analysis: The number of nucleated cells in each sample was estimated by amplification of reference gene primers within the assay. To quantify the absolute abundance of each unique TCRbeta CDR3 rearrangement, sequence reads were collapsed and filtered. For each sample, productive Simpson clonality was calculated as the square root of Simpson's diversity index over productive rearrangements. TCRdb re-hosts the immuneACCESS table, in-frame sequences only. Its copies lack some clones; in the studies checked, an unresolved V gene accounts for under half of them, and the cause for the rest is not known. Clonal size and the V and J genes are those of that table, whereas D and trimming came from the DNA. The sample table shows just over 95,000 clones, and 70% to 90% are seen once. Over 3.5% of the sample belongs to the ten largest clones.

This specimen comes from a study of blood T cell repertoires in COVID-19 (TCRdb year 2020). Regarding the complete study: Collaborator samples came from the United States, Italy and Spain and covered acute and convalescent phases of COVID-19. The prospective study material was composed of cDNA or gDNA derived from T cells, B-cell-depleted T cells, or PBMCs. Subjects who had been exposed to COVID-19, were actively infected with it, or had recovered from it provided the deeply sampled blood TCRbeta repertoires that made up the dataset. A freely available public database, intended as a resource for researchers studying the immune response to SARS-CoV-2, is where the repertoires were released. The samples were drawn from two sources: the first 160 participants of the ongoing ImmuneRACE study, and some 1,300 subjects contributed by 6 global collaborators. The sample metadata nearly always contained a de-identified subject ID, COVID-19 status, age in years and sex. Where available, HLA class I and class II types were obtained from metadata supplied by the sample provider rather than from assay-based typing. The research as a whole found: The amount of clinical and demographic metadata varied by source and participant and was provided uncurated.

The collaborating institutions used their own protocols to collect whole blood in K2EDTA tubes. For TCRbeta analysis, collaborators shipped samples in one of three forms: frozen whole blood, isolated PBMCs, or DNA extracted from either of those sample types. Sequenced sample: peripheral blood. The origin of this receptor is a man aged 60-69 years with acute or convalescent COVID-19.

CDR3 sequence: CAWKSQGFGQPQHF. In nucleotides, the sequence is TGTGCCTGGAAGTCGCAGGGCTTCGGTCAGCCCCAGCATTTT. The chain is made from TRBV30 and TRBJ1-5; TRBD1 is a possible D gene, resting on 5 matching bases. From cysteine to phenylalanine, the CDR3 is 14 amino acids long. Solely the CDR3 DNA is kept, with 42 bases framed from the first base. Deletion took 4 bases off V and 6 bases off J, with a span of 16 bases between the germline ends. As encoded in the germline V gene (reference sequence), CDR1 is GTSNPN while CDR2 is SVGIG.